The following is a T cell receptor beta chain sequence with its context. The target of this receptor is not known. No much larger clone is present one base from it, and per-base qualities are unavailable. Libraries were built with the immunoSEQ multiplex PCR assay. For the multiplex PCR, a mixture combining 60 forward primers for TCR Vbeta segments and 13 reverse primers for TCR Jbeta segments was used. The CDR3 region of rearranged TCR beta genes was amplified from genomic DNA with a multiplex PCR assay. On the Illumina HiSeq System, the amplified TCR beta libraries were sequenced as 87-base-pair reads. In the original analysis: In a later analysis, about 80 million unique TCR beta chains were counted across the approximately 670 repertoires, and roughly 11 million of these chains were shared by at least two donors. Raw reads were error-corrected and collapsed into unique sequences by a nearest-neighbor algorithm in which closely related sequences were merged to remove PCR and sequencing errors. CDR3 sequences were aligned to IMGT reference sequences to assign V, D and J gene segments. For a sequence to be retained, a match of at least six nucleotides to both a V gene segment and a J gene segment was required. A rearrangement was called productive if the CDR3 had no stop codons and remained in frame with V and J, and every other rearrangement was called non-productive. CDR3 was defined by IMGT convention, running from the second conserved V-encoded cysteine to the conserved J-encoded phenylalanine. Sequences without an unambiguous match to a single V gene segment were excluded from the earlier analysis of about 640 of the donors. In an earlier analysis of roughly 500 of the donors, V segments were called functional above 56.7% productive rearrangements and were called segregating when the between-donor standard deviation exceeded 5%. A statistical classification framework was developed to diagnose cytomegalovirus status using the catalog of TCR beta chain sequences. In a later analysis, V and J genes were assigned by comparing TCR nucleotide sequences against IMGT/GENE-DB human TR gene sequences. In a later analysis, CDR3 sequences and most-parsimonious VDJ recombination scenarios were assigned using the TCRdist pipeline. In a later analysis, each TCR beta chain was defined by its CDR3 amino acid sequence together with its V-gene family, and reads without a unique V-gene family were excluded. As a way to deal with suspected cross-contamination and a sequencing artifact, a later analysis dropped 592 nucleotide sequences that were highly shared and had low generation probability. In a later analysis, a clonal expansion index was calculated for each public chain from normalized within-repertoire ranks of inferred template counts. In a later analysis, generation probabilities were computed with a VDJ recombination model fitted to out-of-frame rearrangements, and the resulting probabilities were checked against IGoR. Hypergeometric tests were used in a later analysis to score TCR-TCR, TCR-HLA and TCR-CMV co-occurrence, with a repertoire-size bias correction applied to the TCR pairs. A later analysis estimated false discovery rates by permuting HLA or CMV assignments 20 times. In a later analysis, co-occurring TCRs were grouped using DBSCAN, and TCRdist sequence similarity was added for clustering within HLA-allele-positive subsets. For co-occurrence clustering, repertoires with fewer than 30,000 or more than 120,000 public chains were excluded, along with five or six repertoires with anomalous nucleotide sharing. The clones in this table, taken by TCRdb from immuneACCESS, are in-frame only. Not every clone is retained; where verified, under half of the shortfall comes from an unresolved V gene, and the cause of the rest is unknown. D and trimming were read from the DNA, whereas the V and J calls and clone size are those reported in that table. This sample holds some 140,000 clones; around 80% were observed only once. Around 5.2% of the sample rests with the top ten.

This sample is part of a study of cytomegalovirus exposure and HLA in healthy donors (dated by TCRdb to between 2016 and 2019). Turning to the overall study: An earlier analysis of some 550 of the donors reported 250 to 350 Gb of sequence data and around 120 million unique TCR beta sequences from some 180 million T cells. An early release that covered about 600 HLA-typed donors contained approximately 300 gigabases of sequencing data and tens of millions of unique TCR sequences. Of the roughly 400 genotyped donors, approximately 80% were placed in the genetic ancestry cluster associated with self-reported Caucasian donors. The aim of the study was to test whether cataloging public T cell receptors could identify signatures of past pathogen exposure. Using immunosequencing, the study profiled T cell repertoires from fewer than 700 subjects and related those repertoires to cytomegalovirus serostatus. A separate validation cohort of roughly 130 different subjects was used in addition to the roughly 640-subject first cohort. The study combined high-throughput TCR immunosequencing, statistical association of individual TCRs with disease status, and machine learning to predict cytomegalovirus infection status. To study patterns of TCR occurrence, a later analysis re-analyzed previously published TCR beta repertoires from just over 650 donors and added high-resolution HLA genotyping. In the later analysis, no new phenotypic data were used to find candidate immune exposures; instead, reliance was placed on TCR beta sequences and their occurrence across donors. To decide whether each TCR beta V gene segment behaved as functional or pseudogenic, an earlier analysis of some 570 of the donors relied on high-throughput TCR beta sequencing. Donor age, sex, ethnicity and CMV serostatus were collected together with the repertoire data. A later genetic analysis took genome-wide SNP genotypes for 398 of the 666 donors and used that subset as a discovery cohort. Every discovery cohort repertoire had been produced on one sequencing platform. Class I and class II HLA loci were covered by the typing at four-digit resolution. The number of donors typed differed by locus, with about 629-640 for A, B, C, DRB1 and DQB1, more than 500 for DQA1, nearly 610 for DPA1, and over 400 for DPB1. Several DR-DQ haplotypes were treated as single units for association and clustering because of strong linkage in the cohort. Across approximately 420 genotyped donors of the cohort, an average of roughly 250,000 unique TCR beta nucleotide sequences per donor were sequenced, and roughly 18% of those sequences were non-productive. The full study reports these points: In a later analysis, most CMV-associated TCR beta chains were found to appear HLA-restricted, with HLA associations seemingly driven largely by CMV exposure. The classifier was reported to diagnose cytomegalovirus status with high specificity and sensitivity in both the original and validation cohorts. The authors suggested that the approach could potentially be extended to other disease states and immunological phenotypes. In an earlier analysis of fewer than 750 of the donors, most TCR beta V segments were observed in productive rearrangements about 87% or about 30% of the time, broadly matching IMGT annotations. V-gene and J-gene trimming of TCR beta chains was associated with a missense DCLRE1C variant in a later genetic analysis, and the association was replicated in an independent cohort. When HLA alleles, especially DR and DQ, strongly co-occurred, TCR associations were difficult to assign to individual alleles. Because the 87-base-pair reads could not distinguish some IMGT-functional V segments, including TRBV6-2 and TRBV6-3, those segments were excluded. According to a later analysis, parvovirus B19, influenza, CMV and Epstein-Barr virus appeared linked to several top co-occurrence clusters. A further reported finding was that TCR beta sequences accurately predicted the HLA-A and HLA-B alleles for most subjects in the first cohort. Linkage disequilibrium might explain the correlated functional status among segregating V segments, but an unknown experimental factor could not be ruled out. The study listed 150 to 200 TCR beta chains as associated with cytomegalovirus. A few of the identified cytomegalovirus-associated TCR beta chains were confirmed in vitro to be specific for cytomegalovirus antigens. Because counts were too low, 15 to 20 rarely observed V segments, including chromosome 9 orphons, were left out of the earlier analysis of 500 to 750 of the donors. In a later genetic analysis, fewer N-insertions in productive TCRs were reported among donors in an Asian-associated ancestry cluster than the roughly 710-donor mean. Presence/absence analyses assumed roughly uniform sequencing depth across donors, an assumption that may not hold. In a later analysis, TCR association rates were found to vary across HLA loci, with the most associated TCRs seen for DRB1 alleles and the fewest for HLA-C alleles. This cohort had only TCR beta chains sequenced, and the lack of alpha or paired-chain data limited which features could be detected. While some public TCRs were present in many individuals, most TCR sequences turned up only very rarely across donors. Compared with equally common non-associated chains, HLA-associated TCR beta chains in a later analysis were more clonally expanded and had lower generation probabilities. For the cohort, immune exposure information was limited to CMV serostatus. At a false discovery rate of 0.05, a later analysis linked 15,000 to 20,000 TCR beta sequences to specific HLA alleles. Because HLA typing was unavailable for some donors at each locus, only the typed subset was used in association tests. The sequencing pipeline was judged likely to have produced a cluster of highly shared sequence variants as a technical artifact.

Compared with germline, V lacks 5 bases and J lacks 3 bases; bases without a gene match: 7. The CDR3 goes from the cysteine to the phenylalanine over 15 residues. Solely the CDR3 DNA is kept, with 45 bases framed from the first base. The germline V gene gives CDR1 as ENHRY and CDR2 as SYGVKD. The cohort consisted of fewer than 700 healthy bone marrow donors. All cohort members were sampled while nominally healthy, although unrecorded immune exposures were likely present. The donor was CMV seropositive and belonged to the group of more than 250 seropositive cohort members. A peripheral blood sample was collected from each donor, and TCR beta sequencing was performed on peripheral blood mononuclear cells. Genomic DNA extraction from the blood cell samples was performed with the Qiagen DNeasy Blood Extraction Kit.

The sequence was collected from a woman aged 40 to 55 in good health and CMV-seropositive. The rearrangement combines TRBV10-3 with TRBJ2-5; a stretch of 9 junction bases matches TRBD2. Source material: PBMCs. The CDR3 region has the sequence CAISKEGLAEETQYF. DNA sequence: TGTGCCATCAGTAAAGAGGGACTAGCAGAAGAGACCCAGTACTTC.